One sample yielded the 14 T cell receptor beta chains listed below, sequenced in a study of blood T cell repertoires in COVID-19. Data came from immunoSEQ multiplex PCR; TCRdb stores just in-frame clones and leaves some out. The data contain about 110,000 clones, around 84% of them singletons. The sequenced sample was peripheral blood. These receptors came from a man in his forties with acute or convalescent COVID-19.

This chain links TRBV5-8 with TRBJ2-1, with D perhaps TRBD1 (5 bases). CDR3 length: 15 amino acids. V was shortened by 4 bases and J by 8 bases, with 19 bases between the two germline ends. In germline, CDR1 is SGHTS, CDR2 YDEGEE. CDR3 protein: CASSGALRLVDEQFF. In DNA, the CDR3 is TGTGCCAGCAGCGGGGCTTTAAGATTAGTAGATGAGCAGTTCTTC.

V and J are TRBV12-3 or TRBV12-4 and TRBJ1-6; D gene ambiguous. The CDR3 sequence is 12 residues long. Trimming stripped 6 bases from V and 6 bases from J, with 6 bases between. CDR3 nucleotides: TGTGCCAGCAGCACTCTTAATTCACCCCTCCACTTT. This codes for CASSTLNSPLHF.

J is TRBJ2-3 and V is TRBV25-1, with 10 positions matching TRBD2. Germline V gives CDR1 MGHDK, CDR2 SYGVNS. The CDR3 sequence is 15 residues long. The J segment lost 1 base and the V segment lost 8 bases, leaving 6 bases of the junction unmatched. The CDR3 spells CASSHGTSGTDTQYF. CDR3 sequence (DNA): TGTGCCAGCTCTCACGGGACTAGCGGCACAGATACGCAGTATTTT. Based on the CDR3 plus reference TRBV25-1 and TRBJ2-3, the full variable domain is EADIYQTPRYLVIGTGKKITLECSQTMGHDKMYWYQQDPGMELHLIHYSYGVNSTEKGDLSSESTVSRIRTEHFPLTLESARPSHTSQYLCASSHGTSGTDTQYFGPGTRLTVL.

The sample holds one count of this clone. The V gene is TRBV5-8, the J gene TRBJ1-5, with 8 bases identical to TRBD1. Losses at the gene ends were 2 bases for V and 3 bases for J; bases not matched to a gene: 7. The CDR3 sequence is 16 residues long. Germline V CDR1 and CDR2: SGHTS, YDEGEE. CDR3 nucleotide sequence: TGTGCCAGCAGCTTAACTACGGGACAGGCCAATCAGCCCCAGCATTTT. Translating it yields CASSLTTGQANQPQHF.

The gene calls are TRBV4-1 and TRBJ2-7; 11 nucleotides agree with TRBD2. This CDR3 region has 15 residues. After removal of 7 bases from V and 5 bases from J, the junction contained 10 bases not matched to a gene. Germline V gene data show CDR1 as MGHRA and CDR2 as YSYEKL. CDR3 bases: TGCGCCAGCAACCTCCTAGCGGGAGGTTCCCACGAGCAGTACTTC. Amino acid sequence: CASNLLAGGSHEQYF.

Written as DNA, the CDR3 is TGTGCCAGCAGCGCGCGGGGGGCGGTGTACAATGAGCAGTTCTTC. Amino acids: CASSARGAVYNEQFF. The J gene is TRBJ2-1, the V gene TRBV9; 8 nucleotides agree with TRBD2. The trim removed 3 bases at V and 4 bases at J, leaving 6 bases unmatched. CDR3 length: 15 residues. Germline CDR1 reads SGDLS; CDR2 reads YYNGEE.

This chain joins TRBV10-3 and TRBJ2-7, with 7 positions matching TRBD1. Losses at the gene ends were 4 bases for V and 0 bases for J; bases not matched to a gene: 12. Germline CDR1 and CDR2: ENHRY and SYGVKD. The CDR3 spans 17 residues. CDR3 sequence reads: CAISGQGVPRSSYEQYF. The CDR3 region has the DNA TGTGCCATCAGTGGGCAGGGGGTGCCGCGGTCCTCCTACGAGCAGTACTTC.

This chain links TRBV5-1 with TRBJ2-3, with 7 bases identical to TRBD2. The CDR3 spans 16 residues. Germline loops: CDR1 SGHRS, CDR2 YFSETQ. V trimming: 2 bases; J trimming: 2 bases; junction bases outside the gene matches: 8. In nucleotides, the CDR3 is TGCGCCAGCAGCTTAGGGGTAACTAGCGCCACAGATACGCAGTATTTT. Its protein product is CASSLGVTSATDTQYF.

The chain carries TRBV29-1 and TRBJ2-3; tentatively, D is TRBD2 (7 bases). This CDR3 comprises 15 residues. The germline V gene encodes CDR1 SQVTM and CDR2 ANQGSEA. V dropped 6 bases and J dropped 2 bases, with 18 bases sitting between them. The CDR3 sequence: CSVGTMGGATDTQYF. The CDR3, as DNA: TGCAGCGTGGGCACCATGGGGGGGGCCACAGATACGCAGTATTTT.

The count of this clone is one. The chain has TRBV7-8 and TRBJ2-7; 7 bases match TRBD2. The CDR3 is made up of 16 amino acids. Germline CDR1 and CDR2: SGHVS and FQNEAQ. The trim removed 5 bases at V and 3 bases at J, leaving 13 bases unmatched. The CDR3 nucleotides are TGTGCCAGCAGCGGAGTCGGGGGGAGTTGGGGCTACGAGCAGTACTTC. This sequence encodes CASSGVGGSWGYEQYF.

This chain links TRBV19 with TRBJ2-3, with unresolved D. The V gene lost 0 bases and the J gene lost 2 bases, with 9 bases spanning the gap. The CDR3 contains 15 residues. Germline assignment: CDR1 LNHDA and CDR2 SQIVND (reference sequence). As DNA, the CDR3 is TGTGCCAGTAGTATAGATGCGGTGATCACAGATACGCAGTATTTT. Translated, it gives CASSIDAVITDTQYF.

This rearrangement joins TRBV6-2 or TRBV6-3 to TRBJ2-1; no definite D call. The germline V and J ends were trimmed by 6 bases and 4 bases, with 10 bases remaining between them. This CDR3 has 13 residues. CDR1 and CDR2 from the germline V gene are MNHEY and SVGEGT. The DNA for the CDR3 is TGTGCCAGCAGCCGCCAGGCTTACAATGAGCAGTTCTTC. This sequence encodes CASSRQAYNEQFF.

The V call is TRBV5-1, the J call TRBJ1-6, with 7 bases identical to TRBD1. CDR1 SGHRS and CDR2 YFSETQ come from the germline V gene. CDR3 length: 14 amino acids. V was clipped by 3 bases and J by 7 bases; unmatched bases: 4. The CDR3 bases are TGCGCCAGCAGCTCCCGGACAGGCAATTCACCCCTCCACTTT. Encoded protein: CASSSRTGNSPLHF.

The CDR3 here is CASSFQGADTQYF. The DNA of the CDR3 is TGTGCCAGCAGTTTTCAGGGGGCAGATACGCAGTATTTT. The chain employs TRBV28 and TRBJ2-3; 7 bases fit TRBD1. Germline-derived CDR1 and CDR2 are MDHEN and SYDVKM. The CDR3 spans 13 residues. Losses at the gene ends were 3 bases for V and 4 bases for J; bases not matched to a gene: 1.